This entry lists 27 T cell receptor beta chains sequenced from one sample in a study of T cells in Graves' hyperthyroidism and ophthalmopathy. From RNA transcripts, TCR beta CDR3 regions were amplified. HTBI primers were used for first-round RT-PCR of the TCR CDR3. TCRdb used MiXCR to reprocess the multiplex PCR reads, holding one entry per CDR3 protein. This table holds more than 600,000 distinct CDR3 sequences, about a sixth found once. Sequencing was carried out using blood. The source of these receptors is a man between 18 and 29 years old with Graves' hyperthyroidism.

This clonotype has ten or more counts. The V gene is TRBV6-2 or TRBV6-3, the J gene TRBJ1-1; tentative D call: TRBD1 (5 bases). Germline CDR1 and CDR2: MNHEY and SVGEGT. The CDR3 covers 16 residues. V shed 2 bases and J shed 0 bases, with 13 bases lying between them. The CDR3 DNA reads TGTGCCAGCAGTTACGCAGGGATTCGTTTGAACACTGAAGCTTTCTTT. Amino acid sequence: CASSYAGIRLNTEAFF.

This clonotype has more than one count but fewer than ten. V gene TRBV6-5 combines with J gene TRBJ1-5; D is possibly TRBD1 (5 bases). The CDR3 totals 12 residues. V lost 0 bases and J lost 9, with 6 bases in between. CDR1 and CDR2 from the germline V gene are MNHEY and SVGAGI. This chain's CDR3 is CASSYSGGPQHF. The DNA for the CDR3 is TGTGCCAGCAGTTACTCTGGGGGGCCCCAGCATTTT.

This clonotype has a handful of counts. The V call is TRBV19, the J call TRBJ1-5; 9 nucleotides align to TRBD1. CDR3 length equals 17 residues. Germline V lookup: CDR1 LNHDA, CDR2 SQIVND (reference sequence). The V and J ends lost 5 bases and 0 bases, in that order; junction bases with no gene match: 8. The CDR3 sequence: CASSPGQGLYSNQPQHF. Here the CDR3 DNA reads TGTGCCAGTAGTCCGGGACAGGGACTCTATAGCAATCAGCCCCAGCATTTT. The full variable domain, completed using reference TRBV19 and TRBJ1-5, is DGGITQSPKYLFRKEGQNVTLSCEQNLNHDAMYWYRQDPGQGLRLIYYSQIVNDFQKGDIAEGYSVSREKKESFPLTVTSAQKNPTAFYLCASSPGQGLYSNQPQHFGDGTRLSIL.

The V call is TRBV27, the J call TRBJ1-2; 7 bases line up with TRBD1. The CDR3 loop spans 14 amino acids. CDR1 is MNHEY, CDR2 SMNVEV, per germline (reference sequence). V lost 0 bases to trimming and J lost 8 bases; unmatched junction nucleotides: 6. The CDR3 reads CASSLSRQGRGYTF. The DNA of the CDR3 is TGTGCCAGCAGTTTATCGAGACAGGGTCGAGGCTACACCTTC.

There are a few counts of this clonotype. The V and J genes are TRBV7-9 and TRBJ2-7; TRBD2 matches 8 bases. The germline V gene encodes CDR1 SEHNR and CDR2 FQNEAQ (reference sequence). The V segment lost 6 bases and the J segment 3 bases; nucleotides outside the gene matches: 7. The CDR3 has 14 residues. This chain's CDR3 is CASRSSGSLYEQYF. As DNA, the CDR3 is TGTGCCAGCAGATCAAGCGGGAGCCTCTACGAGCAGTACTTC.

This clonotype was recorded many times. This chain links TRBV12-3 or TRBV12-4 with TRBJ2-1; D could derive from TRBD1 or TRBD2 (5 bases each). V was trimmed by 6 bases and J by 2 bases, leaving 14 bases between them. The CDR3 totals 15 residues. The CDR3 spells CASSLGLAAYNEQFF. In DNA, the CDR3 is TGTGCCAGCAGCCTGGGGCTAGCAGCCTACAATGAGCAGTTCTTC.

This chain links TRBV7-2 with TRBJ2-7; possible D gene TRBD2, 5 bases. This CDR3 has 13 residues. Trimming took off 4 bases at V and 7 bases at J, with 14 bases between the two ends. Germline CDR1 and CDR2: SGHTA and FQGNSA. The CDR3 loop is CASSSSSGYEQYF. CDR3 bases: TGTGCCAGCAGCTCTTCATCGGGGTATGAGCAGTACTTC.

Ten or more counts support this clonotype. One end of the junction does not line up with germline, which may come from a read error. The gene calls are TRBV12-3 or TRBV12-4 and TRBJ2-2, with D possibly TRBD1 on 6 matching bases. The CDR3 runs 15 residues. The DNA of the CDR3 is TGTGCCAGCAGTTTAAACAGGGAACCCTCCGGTGAGCTGTTTTTT. Residues: CASSLNREPSGELFF.

V is TRBV2 and J is TRBJ2-1; 9 bases are shared with TRBD1. Germline trimming cut 4 bases from V and 2 bases from J; bases unmatched to any gene: 3. The germline V gene has CDR1 SNHLY and CDR2 FYNNEI. The CDR3 is 15 residues long. This CDR3 is CASSVTGGPYNEQFF. DNA of the CDR3: TGTGCCAGCAGTGTCACAGGGGGCCCCTACAATGAGCAGTTCTTC.

This clonotype has a count of ten or more. The chain carries TRBV18 and TRBJ1-1; TRBD1 is a possible D gene (5 bases). The V gene's germline CDR1 is KGHSH and CDR2 LQKENI. The CDR3 is 14 residues long. Trimming cost V 6 bases and J 2 bases, with 13 bases left between them. CDR3 sequence reads: CASSLGATNTEAFF. The CDR3 nucleotides are TGTGCCAGCTCTCTAGGGGCAACCAACACTGAAGCTTTCTTT.

This clonotype was seen a handful of times. The chain carries TRBV12-3 or TRBV12-4 and TRBJ1-1; no clear D. V was shortened by 1 base and J by 6 bases, with 9 bases between the two germline ends. CDR3 length equals 13 residues. The CDR3 bases are TGTGCCAGCAGTTTAGGGGTGTCCGCTGAAGCTTTCTTT. This sequence encodes CASSLGVSAEAFF.

This clonotype was observed a handful of times. The rearrangement links TRBV9 to TRBJ1-2; maybe TRBD1 (5 bases). The CDR3 loop spans 12 amino acids. CDR1 is SGDLS and CDR2 is YYNGEE in the germline V gene. Trimming took off 4 bases at V and 6 bases at J, with 10 bases between the two ends. CDR3 nucleotide sequence: TGTGCCAGCAGCATCCCGGGGGATGGCTACACCTTC. Translation: CASSIPGDGYTF.

Many counts were recorded for this clonotype. The chain carries TRBV7-9 and TRBJ2-7; tentative D call: TRBD2 (5 bases). Per the germline V gene, CDR1 is SEHNR and CDR2 is FQNEAQ (reference sequence). Trimming cost V 4 bases and J 6 bases, with 16 bases left between them. The CDR3 loop spans 14 amino acids. The CDR3 nucleotides are TGTGCCAGCAGCTCTCCCCGGGGTCGTCTCGAGCAGTACTTC. Its protein product is CASSSPRGRLEQYF.

The genes are TRBV25-1 and TRBJ2-1, with TRBD2 matching 8 bases. J was trimmed by 7 bases and V by 4 bases; bases with no gene match: 9. CDR1 and CDR2 from the germline V gene are MGHDK and SYGVNS. The CDR3 spans 15 residues. CDR3 loop: CASSGDGRAGNEQFF. Written as DNA, the CDR3 is TGTGCCAGCAGTGGGGACGGGAGGGCAGGGAATGAGCAGTTCTTC.

V usage is TRBV6-1 and J usage is TRBJ2-3, with 7 bases aligning to TRBD2. Per germline, CDR1 MNHNS and CDR2 SASEGT. J was trimmed by 4 bases and V by 6 bases; bases with no gene match: 4. The CDR3 spans 13 residues. The CDR3 sequence: CASRGGVPDTQYF. In DNA, the CDR3 is TGTGCCAGCAGGGGAGGGGTGCCAGATACGCAGTATTTT.

Only a few counts were recorded for this clonotype. J is TRBJ2-5 and V is TRBV6-7; possibly TRBD2 for D (5 bases). TRBV6-7 falls under the ORF class, with uncertain function. V lost 2 bases to trimming and J lost 5 bases, with 15 bases between them. CDR3 size: 15 residues. DNA for the CDR3: TGTGCCAGCAGTTACACCTCCGTAGCGTATGAGACCCAGTACTTC. This translates into CASSYTSVAYETQYF.

This clonotype was counted at least ten times. The chain recombines TRBV7-9 with TRBJ2-1; a weak D match, TRBD2 (5 bases). From germline, CDR1 is SEHNR and CDR2 FQNEAQ (reference sequence). The germline V and J ends were trimmed by 5 bases and 10 bases, with 12 bases remaining between them. The CDR3 sequence is 12 residues long. Written as DNA, the CDR3 is TGTGCCAGCAGCCCCGGTTCGGGGGAGCAGTTCTTC. This sequence encodes CASSPGSGEQFF.

The genes are TRBV28 and TRBJ2-5; the D is unclear. V gave up 5 bases and J gave up 10 bases, with 11 bases separating them. CDR1 is MDHEN, CDR2 SYDVKM, per germline. CDR3 size: 11 residues. CDR3 in DNA: TGTGCCAGCAGTCCTGGGCGATTCCAGTACTTC. It is translated as CASSPGRFQYF.

Points on this clonotype: One end of the junction varies from germline; a read error may be responsible. This chain links TRBV6-2 or TRBV6-3 with TRBJ2-7; no firm D call. CDR3 size: 12 residues. CDR1 is MNHEY and CDR2 is SVGEGT in the germline V gene. The CDR3 nucleotides are TGTGCCAACAGTTACACACCCTACGAGCAGTACTTC. This translates into CANSYTPYEQYF.

This clonotype was picked up many times. The genes are TRBV5-1 and TRBJ2-3; tentatively, D is TRBD2 (6 bases). The CDR3 is 14 amino acids. With 0 bases removed from V and 5 bases from J, the gap between germline ends came to 10 bases. Per germline, CDR1 SGHRS and CDR2 YFSETQ. The CDR3 bases are TGCGCCAGCAGCTTGGTCGGGAGCGGAGATACGCAGTATTTT. It is translated as CASSLVGSGDTQYF.

This clonotype was counted many times. The gene calls are TRBV6-1 and TRBJ1-6; a possible D gene is TRBD1 (5 bases). The V and J ends lost 4 bases and 10 bases respectively, with 8 bases between them. Per germline, CDR1 MNHNS and CDR2 SASEGT. The CDR3 consists of 12 residues. As DNA, the CDR3 is TGTGCCAGCAGTGCGACAGTGTCACCCCTCCACTTT. This gives the protein CASSATVSPLHF.

The table lists this clonotype with a few counts. The genes are TRBV19 and TRBJ1-5; 7 bases map to TRBD1. V gave up 5 bases and J gave up 7 bases; unmatched junction bases: 8. From germline, CDR1 is LNHDA and CDR2 SQIVND (reference sequence). This CDR3 comprises 14 residues. CDR3 bases: TGTGCCAGTAGTGCCTCAGGGGGAGGCCAGCCCCAGCATTTT. Its protein product is CASSASGGGQPQHF. Looking up the rest from reference TRBV19 and TRBJ1-5 gives the full variable domain: DGGITQSPKYLFRKEGQNVTLSCEQNLNHDAMYWYRQDPGQGLRLIYYSQIVNDFQKGDIAEGYSVSREKKESFPLTVTSAQKNPTAFYLCASSASGGGQPQHFGDGTRLSIL.

This clonotype was recorded many times. The rearrangement joins TRBV6-1 to TRBJ1-1, with TRBD1 matching over 8 bases. This CDR3 has 14 amino acids. V dropped 7 bases and J dropped 7; count of bases not matched to a gene: 11. Germline V CDR1 and CDR2: MNHNS, SASEGT. CDR3: CASTRTGPILEAFF. In DNA, the CDR3 is TGTGCCAGCACTAGGACAGGGCCTATACTTGAAGCTTTCTTT.

The sample holds a few counts of this clonotype. The V and J genes are TRBV28 and TRBJ1-4; possible D gene TRBD1, 5 bases. Between the trimmed V and J ends, which lost 6 bases and 7 bases, there was a span of 21 bases. The germline V gene has CDR1 MDHEN and CDR2 SYDVKM. The CDR3 spans 16 residues. In DNA, the CDR3 is TGTGCCAGCAGCCGAGTGGGCCCTTCGGGACGTGAAAAACTGTTTTTT. Its translation: CASSRVGPSGREKLFF.

This clonotype was observed at least ten times. The chain carries TRBV7-3 and TRBJ2-1; TRBD2 agrees at 14 bases. After removal of 2 bases from V and 0 bases from J, the junction contained 6 bases not matched to a gene. CDR3 size: 19 residues. Per germline, CDR1 SGHTA and CDR2 FQGTGA. CDR3 DNA: TGTGCCAGCAGCTTATATGGACTAGCGGGAGGAAGCTCCTACAATGAGCAGTTCTTC. This sequence encodes CASSLYGLAGGSSYNEQFF.

This clonotype was found many times. The rearrangement links TRBV5-1 to TRBJ1-1, with TRBD1 as a possible D gene (5 bases). From germline, CDR1 is SGHRS and CDR2 YFSETQ. There are 14 residues in the CDR3. V lost 4 bases to trimming and J lost 6 bases, with 16 bases between them. This CDR3 is CASSGTTTGSEAFF. The CDR3 DNA reads as TGCGCCAGCAGCGGTACTACCACAGGCTCTGAAGCTTTCTTT. Complete variable domain (other parts from reference TRBV5-1 and TRBJ1-1): KAGVTQTPRYLIKTRGQQVTLSCSPISGHRSVSWYQQTPGQGLQFLFEYFSETQRNKGNFPGRFSGRQFSNSRSEMNVSTLELGDSALYLCASSGTTTGSEAFFGQGTRLTVV.

A few counts support this clonotype. This chain links TRBV29-1 with TRBJ2-2; D unresolved. The CDR3 is 17 amino acids. Germline V lookup: CDR1 SQVTM, CDR2 ANQGSEA. Trimming removed 4 bases at V and 3 bases at J, with 21 bases between. CDR3 coding DNA: TGCAGCGTTGTTCTAAAGGTTGTGGATGGTTACACCGGGGAGCTGTTTTTT. It codes for CSVVLKVVDGYTGELFF.